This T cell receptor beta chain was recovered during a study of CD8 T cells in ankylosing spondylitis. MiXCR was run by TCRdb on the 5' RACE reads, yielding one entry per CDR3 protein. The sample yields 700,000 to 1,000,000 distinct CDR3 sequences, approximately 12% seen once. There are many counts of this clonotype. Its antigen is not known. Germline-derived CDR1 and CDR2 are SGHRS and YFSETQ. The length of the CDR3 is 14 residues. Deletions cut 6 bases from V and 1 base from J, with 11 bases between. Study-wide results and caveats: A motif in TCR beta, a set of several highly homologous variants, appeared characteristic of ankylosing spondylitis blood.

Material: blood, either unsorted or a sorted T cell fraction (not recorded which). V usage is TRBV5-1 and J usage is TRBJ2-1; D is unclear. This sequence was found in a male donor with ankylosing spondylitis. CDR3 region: CASKEFYSYNEQFF. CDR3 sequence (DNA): TGCGCCAGCAAGGAGTTCTATTCCTACAATGAGCAGTTCTTC.